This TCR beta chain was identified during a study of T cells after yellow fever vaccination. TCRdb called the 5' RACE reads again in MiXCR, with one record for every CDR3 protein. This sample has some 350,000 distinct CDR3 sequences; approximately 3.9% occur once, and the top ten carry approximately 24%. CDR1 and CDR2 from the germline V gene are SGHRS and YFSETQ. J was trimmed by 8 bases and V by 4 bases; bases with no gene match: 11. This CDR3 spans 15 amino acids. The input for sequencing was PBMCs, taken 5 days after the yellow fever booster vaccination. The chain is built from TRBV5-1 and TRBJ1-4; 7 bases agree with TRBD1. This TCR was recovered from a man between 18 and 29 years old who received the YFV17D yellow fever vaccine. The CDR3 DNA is TGCGCCAGCAGCGGGGCCGGGACAGAAGGAGAAAAACTGTTTTTT. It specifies CASSGAGTEGEKLFF.